These T cell receptor beta chains were read from a single sample in a study of graft-versus-host responses after intestinal transplantation. No antigen has been assigned to these receptors. Profiled with immunoSEQ multiplex PCR; TCRdb holds only in-frame clones, not every one. The top ten clones hold over 0.15% of a sample with some 140,000 clones, over 85% of them seen once. Material: unstimulated CD4+ T cells sorted from spleen or lymph node cells, obtained before intestinal transplant. These receptors were obtained from a human donor who received an intestinal transplant. CDR3s include the opening cysteine and the closing phenylalanine or tryptophan. D genes are given only for firm matches. Rows may omit the clone size; those that give it use once, few, many or a size class.

v_call	d_call	j_call	clone_size	cdr3_aa	cdr3_nt
TRBV5-1	TRBD1	TRBJ2-7	-	CASSLIPPGTGDHEQYF	TGCGCCAGCAGCTTGATCCCCCCCGGGACAGGGGACCACGAGCAGTACTTC
TRBV4-1	-	TRBJ2-1	-	CASSYDPNLSYNEQFF	TGCGCCAGCAGCTATGATCCAAATCTCTCCTACAATGAGCAGTTCTTC
TRBV6-1	-	TRBJ2-7	-	CASSTPASSYEQYF	TGTGCCAGCAGTACCCCGGCATCCTCCTACGAGCAGTACTTC
TRBV18	-	TRBJ2-7	once	CASSIGGHSYEQYF	TGTGCCAGCTCTATCGGGGGCCACTCCTACGAGCAGTACTTC
TRBV5-8	-	TRBJ2-5	-	CASSLVIGHQETQYF	TGTGCCAGCAGCTTGGTTATCGGCCACCAAGAGACCCAGTACTTC
TRBV14	-	TRBJ2-7	-	CASSQDPKYEQYF	TGTGCCAGCAGCCAAGATCCGAAATACGAGCAGTACTTC
TRBV5-1	TRBD2	TRBJ2-1	-	CASSFSLAGVNEQFF	TGCGCCAGCAGCTTCTCACTAGCGGGGGTCAATGAGCAGTTCTTC
TRBV18	-	TRBJ2-7	-	CASSPPDTYEQYF	TGTGCCAGCTCACCACCGGACACCTACGAGCAGTACTTC
TRBV18	-	TRBJ2-2	once	CASKYRDGNTGELFF	TGTGCCAGCAAATACCGGGACGGGAACACCGGGGAGCTGTTTTTT
TRBV6-1	TRBD1	TRBJ1-3	-	CASTPGQGRNTIYF	TGTGCCAGCACCCCGGGACAGGGTAGAAACACCATATATTTT
TRBV4-1	-	TRBJ2-6	-	CASSQEGLPGANVLTF	TGCGCCAGCAGCCAAGAAGGCCTACCTGGGGCCAACGTCCTGACTTTC
TRBV27	-	TRBJ2-7	-	CASSLGRGSYEQYF	TGTGCCAGCAGTTTGGGGCGGGGATCCTACGAGCAGTACTTC
TRBV29-1	TRBD2	TRBJ2-3	-	CSVGLAGVTDTQYF	TGCAGCGTTGGCCTAGCGGGGGTCACAGATACGCAGTATTTT
TRBV5-4	-	TRBJ1-1	-	CASSRPDTEAFF	TGTGCCAGCAGTCGGCCCGATACTGAAGCTTTCTTT
TRBV6-1	-	TRBJ2-7	-	CASSDRATSSYEQYF	TGTGCCAGCAGTGACAGGGCCACGAGCTCCTACGAGCAGTACTTC
TRBV6-1	-	TRBJ1-2	-	CASSEGGVGYTF	TGTGCCAGCAGTGAAGGAGGGGTCGGCTACACCTTC
TRBV27	-	TRBJ1-5	-	CASSLPPTGTATDSNQPQHF	TGTGCCAGCAGTTTACCACCGACCGGGACGGCAACCGATAGCAATCAGCCCCAGCATTTT
TRBV5-6	-	TRBJ2-2	-	CASSKRAGASSGTGELFF	TGTGCCAGCAGCAAGAGGGCGGGGGCCTCCTCGGGTACCGGGGAGCTGTTTTTT
TRBV7-9	-	TRBJ1-1	-	CASSREGFTEAFF	TGTGCCAGCAGTAGGGAAGGTTTCACTGAAGCTTTCTTT
TRBV7-2	-	TRBJ2-3	-	CASSLDGLATATDTQYF	TGTGCCAGCAGCTTAGACGGGTTGGCTACGGCCACAGATACGCAGTATTTT
TRBV11-2	-	TRBJ2-3	-	CASSFADTQYF	TGTGCCAGCAGCTTTGCAGATACGCAGTATTTT
TRBV4-2	-	TRBJ2-3	-	CASSRGGAGANTDTQYF	TGTGCCAGCAGCCGGGGGGGAGCAGGGGCGAACACAGATACGCAGTATTTT